This T cell receptor beta chain was identified during a study of blood T cell repertoires in COVID-19. This clone is a singleton in its sample. Method: immunoSEQ multiplex PCR; TCRdb's copy keeps in-frame clones and lacks some. The profile shows about 440,000 clones, roughly 87% of them singletons. Trimming removed 5 bases from V and 10 bases from J; junction bases left unmatched: 17. The CDR3 is 17 residues long. Germline lookup yields CDR1 SGHVS and CDR2 FNYEAQ. The sequence came from a man younger than 30 who had recovered from COVID-19. The sequenced material came from PBMCs or T cells enriched from blood (not recorded which). The V and J genes are TRBV7-6 and TRBJ1-6; 7 bases are shared with TRBD1. The CDR3 sequence: CASSADRAITPSSPLHF. CDR3 nucleotides: TGTGCCAGCAGCGCCGACAGGGCTATTACCCCGAGCTCACCCCTCCACTTT.